This T cell receptor beta chain was sequenced in a study of blood T cell repertoires in COVID-19 (TCRdb year 2020). Regarding the study in general: Samples covering the acute and convalescent phases of COVID-19 were provided by collaborators in the United States, Italy and Spain. The samples were drawn from the first 160 participants of the ongoing ImmuneRACE study and from more than 1,000 subjects provided by 6 global collaborators. The prospective study material was composed of cDNA or gDNA derived from T cells, B-cell-depleted T cells, or PBMCs. The sample metadata nearly always contained a de-identified subject ID, COVID-19 status, age in years and sex. HLA class I and class II types, where available, came from metadata supplied by the sample provider rather than from assay-based typing. Deeply sampled blood TCRbeta repertoires from subjects exposed to, actively infected with, or recovered from COVID-19 were included in the dataset. A freely available public database, intended as a resource for researchers studying the immune response to SARS-CoV-2, is where the repertoires were released. Summary of the overall study and its limitations: Clinical and demographic metadata were provided uncurated, with the amount varying by source and participant.

Remarks on this clone: Its antigen is not yet known. No base-level quality is on record; no much larger clone is a single base apart.

TCRbeta CDR3 regions were amplified from genomic DNA using the immunoSEQ Assay, a bias-controlled multiplex PCR. On the study's bioinformatics: The number of nucleated cells in each sample was estimated from the amplification of reference gene primers within the assay. Sequence reads were collapsed and filtered to measure the absolute abundance of every unique TCRbeta CDR3 rearrangement. Productive Simpson clonality was computed per sample as the square root of Simpson's diversity index over productive rearrangements. Drawn from immuneACCESS, this table holds only the in-frame rearrangements with V and J called that TCRdb kept. Clones are partly lost; checked studies trace under half to an unresolved V gene and leave the rest unexplained. That table furnishes V, J and clone size, whereas the DNA furnished D and trimming. This sample has 100,000 to 150,000 clones in its table, and roughly 90% of those were observed once. The ten most abundant clones make up 4.3% of the sample.

One collaborating source in Seattle enrolled patients while the patients were actively infected and followed the patients over time throughout the course of disease. Collaborating institutions collected whole blood in K2EDTA tubes following their own protocols. For TCRbeta analysis, collaborators shipped samples in one of three forms: frozen whole blood, isolated PBMCs, or DNA extracted from either of those sample types. From cysteine to phenylalanine, the CDR3 is 13 amino acids long. Only CDR3 DNA is held: 39 bases, read in frame from base 1. Reading the germline V gene gives CDR1 SGHTA and CDR2 FQGNSA. V gives up 3 bases and J gives up 1 base, and the segment between their germline ends measures 4 bases.

Here the chain combines TRBV7-2 and TRBJ1-5; no D gene call is confident. Input material: peripheral blood. This clonotype was sampled from a man in his 60s with COVID-19, enrolled during active disease. The nucleotide sequence reads as follows: TGTGCCAGCAGCTTCGAGAGCAATCAGCCCCAGCATTTT. Its product reads: CASSFESNQPQHF.